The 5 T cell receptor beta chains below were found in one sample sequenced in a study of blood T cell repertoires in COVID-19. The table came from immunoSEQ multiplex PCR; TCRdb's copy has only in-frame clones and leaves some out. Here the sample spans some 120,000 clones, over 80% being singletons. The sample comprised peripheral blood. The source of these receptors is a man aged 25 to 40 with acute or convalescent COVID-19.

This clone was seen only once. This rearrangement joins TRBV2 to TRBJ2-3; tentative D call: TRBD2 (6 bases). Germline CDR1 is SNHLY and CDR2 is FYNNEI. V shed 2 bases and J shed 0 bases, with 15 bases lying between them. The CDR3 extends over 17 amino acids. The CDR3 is CASSEWRRRDSTDTQYF. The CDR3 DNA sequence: TGTGCCAGCAGTGAATGGAGAAGGCGGGATAGCACAGATACGCAGTATTTT.

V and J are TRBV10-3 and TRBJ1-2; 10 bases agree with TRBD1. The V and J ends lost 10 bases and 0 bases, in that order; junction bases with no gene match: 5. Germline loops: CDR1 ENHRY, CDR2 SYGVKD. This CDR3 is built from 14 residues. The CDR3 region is CATWDRGSNYGYTF. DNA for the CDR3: TGTGCCACCTGGGACAGGGGCTCTAACTATGGCTACACCTTC.

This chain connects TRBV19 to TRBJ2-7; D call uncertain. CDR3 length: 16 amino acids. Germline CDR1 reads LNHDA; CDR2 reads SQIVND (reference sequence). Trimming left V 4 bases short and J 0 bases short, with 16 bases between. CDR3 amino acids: CASSTPGALSSYEQYF. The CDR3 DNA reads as TGTGCCAGTAGTACCCCCGGAGCCCTCAGCTCCTACGAGCAGTACTTC.

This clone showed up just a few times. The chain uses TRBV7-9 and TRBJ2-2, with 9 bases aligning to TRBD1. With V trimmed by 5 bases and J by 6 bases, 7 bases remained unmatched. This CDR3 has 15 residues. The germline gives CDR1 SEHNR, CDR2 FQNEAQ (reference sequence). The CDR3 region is CASSPDRGVAGELFF. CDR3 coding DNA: TGTGCCAGCAGCCCGGACAGGGGAGTGGCCGGGGAGCTGTTTTTT. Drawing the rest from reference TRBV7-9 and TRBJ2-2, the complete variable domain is DTGVSQNPRHKITKRGQNVTFRCDPISEHNRLYWYRQTLGQGPEFLTYFQNEAQLEKSRLLSDRFSAERPKGSFSTLEIQRTEQGDSAMYLCASSPDRGVAGELFFGEGSRLTVL.

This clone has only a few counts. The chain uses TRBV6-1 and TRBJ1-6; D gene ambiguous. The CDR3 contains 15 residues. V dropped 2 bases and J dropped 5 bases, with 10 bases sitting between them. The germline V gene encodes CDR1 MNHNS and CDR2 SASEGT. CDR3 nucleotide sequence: TGTGCCAGCAGTGAAAGGCCTGCGGATAATTCACCCCTCCACTTT. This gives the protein CASSERPADNSPLHF.